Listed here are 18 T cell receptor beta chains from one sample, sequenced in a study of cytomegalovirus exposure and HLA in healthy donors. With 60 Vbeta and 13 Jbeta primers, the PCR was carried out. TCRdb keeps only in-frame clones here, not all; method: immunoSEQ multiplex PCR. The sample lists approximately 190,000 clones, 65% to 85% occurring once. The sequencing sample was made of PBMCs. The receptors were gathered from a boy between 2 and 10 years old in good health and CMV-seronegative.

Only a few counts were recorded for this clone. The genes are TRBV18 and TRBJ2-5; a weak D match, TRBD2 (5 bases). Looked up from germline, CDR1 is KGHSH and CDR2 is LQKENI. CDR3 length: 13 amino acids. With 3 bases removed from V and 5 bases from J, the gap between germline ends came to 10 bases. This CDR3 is CASSPRVGETQYF. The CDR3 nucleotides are TGTGCCAGCTCACCGAGGGTAGGCGAGACCCAGTACTTC.

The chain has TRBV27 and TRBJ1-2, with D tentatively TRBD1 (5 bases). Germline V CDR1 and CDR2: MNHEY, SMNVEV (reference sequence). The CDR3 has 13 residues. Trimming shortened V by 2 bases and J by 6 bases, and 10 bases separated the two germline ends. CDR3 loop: CASSLIGEDGYTF. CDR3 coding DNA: TGTGCCAGCAGTTTAATAGGGGAGGATGGCTACACCTTC.

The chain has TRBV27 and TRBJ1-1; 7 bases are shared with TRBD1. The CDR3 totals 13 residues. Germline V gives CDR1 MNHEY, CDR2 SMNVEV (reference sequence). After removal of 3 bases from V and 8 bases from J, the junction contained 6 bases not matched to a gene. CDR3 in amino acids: CASSFVGGAEAFF. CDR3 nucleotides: TGTGCCAGCAGTTTCGTAGGGGGCGCGGAAGCTTTCTTT.

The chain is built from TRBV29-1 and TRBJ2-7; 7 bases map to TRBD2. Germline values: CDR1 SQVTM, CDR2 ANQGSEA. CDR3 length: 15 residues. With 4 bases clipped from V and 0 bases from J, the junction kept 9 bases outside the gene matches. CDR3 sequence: CSVAGLEDSSYEQYF. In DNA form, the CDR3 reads TGCAGCGTTGCAGGACTAGAGGATAGCTCCTACGAGCAGTACTTC.

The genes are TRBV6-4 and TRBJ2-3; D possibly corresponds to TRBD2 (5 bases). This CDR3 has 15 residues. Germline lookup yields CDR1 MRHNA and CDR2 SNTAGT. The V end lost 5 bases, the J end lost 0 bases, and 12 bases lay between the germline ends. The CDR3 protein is CASSIEGRSTDTQYF. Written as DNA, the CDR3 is TGTGCCAGCAGTATCGAGGGCAGGAGCACAGATACGCAGTATTTT.

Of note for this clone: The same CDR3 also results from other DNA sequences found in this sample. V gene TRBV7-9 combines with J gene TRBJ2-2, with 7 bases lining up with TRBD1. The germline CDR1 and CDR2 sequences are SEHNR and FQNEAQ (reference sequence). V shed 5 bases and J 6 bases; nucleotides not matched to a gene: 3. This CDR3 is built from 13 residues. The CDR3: CASSAQGAGELFF. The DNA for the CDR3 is TGTGCCAGCAGCGCCCAGGGGGCCGGGGAGCTGTTTTTT.

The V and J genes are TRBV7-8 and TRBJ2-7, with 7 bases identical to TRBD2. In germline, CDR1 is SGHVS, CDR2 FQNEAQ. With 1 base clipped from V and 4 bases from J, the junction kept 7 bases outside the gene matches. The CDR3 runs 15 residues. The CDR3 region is CASSLGRTRLYEQYF. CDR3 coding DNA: TGTGCCAGCAGCTTAGGGCGGACTAGGCTTTACGAGCAGTACTTC.

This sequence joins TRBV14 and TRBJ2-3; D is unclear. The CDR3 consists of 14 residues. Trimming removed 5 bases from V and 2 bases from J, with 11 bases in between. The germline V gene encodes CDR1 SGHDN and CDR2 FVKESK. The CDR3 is CASSSAHPTDTQYF. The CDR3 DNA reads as TGTGCCAGCAGCTCCGCACATCCCACAGATACGCAGTATTTT.

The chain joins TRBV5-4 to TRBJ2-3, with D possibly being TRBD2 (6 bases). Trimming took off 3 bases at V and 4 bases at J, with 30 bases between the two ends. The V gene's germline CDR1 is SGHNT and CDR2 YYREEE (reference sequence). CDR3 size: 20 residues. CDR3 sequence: CASSSGTHRGTGVVADTQYF. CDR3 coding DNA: TGTGCCAGCAGCTCCGGAACACATCGGGGGACTGGCGTTGTCGCAGATACGCAGTATTTT.

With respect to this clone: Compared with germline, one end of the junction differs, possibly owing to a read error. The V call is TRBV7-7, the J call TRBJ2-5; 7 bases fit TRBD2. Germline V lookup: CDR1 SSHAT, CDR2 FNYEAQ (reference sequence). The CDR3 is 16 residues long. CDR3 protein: CASSRSIGLVQETQYF. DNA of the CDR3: TGTGCTAGCAGCCGATCGATCGGACTAGTCCAAGAGACCCAGTACTTC. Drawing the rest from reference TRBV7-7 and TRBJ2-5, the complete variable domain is GAGVSQSPRYKVTKRGQDVTLRCDPISSHATLYWYQQALGQGPEFLTYFNYEAQPDKSGLPSDRFSAERPEGSISTLTIQRTEQRDSAMYRCASSRSIGLVQETQYFGPGTRLLVL.

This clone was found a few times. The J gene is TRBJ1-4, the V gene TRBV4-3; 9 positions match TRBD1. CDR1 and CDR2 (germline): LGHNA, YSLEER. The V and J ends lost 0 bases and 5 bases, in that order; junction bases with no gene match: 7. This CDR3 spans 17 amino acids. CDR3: CASSQDVAGTGNEKLFF. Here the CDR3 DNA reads TGCGCCAGCAGCCAAGATGTAGCGGGGACAGGGAATGAAAAACTGTTTTTT.

This CDR3 is CASSSRRGQETQYF. The CDR3 nucleotides are TGTGCCAGCAGCAGCCGCAGGGGCCAAGAGACCCAGTACTTC. V gene TRBV7-2 combines with J gene TRBJ2-5; D may be TRBD1 (6 bases). The length of the CDR3 is 14 residues. From germline, CDR1 is SGHTA and CDR2 FQGNSA. Deletions cut 5 bases from V and 1 base from J, with 11 bases between.

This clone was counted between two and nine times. The CDR3 coding sequence is TGTGCCAGCAGCGCCGACTTCCGGGACTATCAGCCCCAGCATTTT. It is translated as CASSADFRDYQPQHF. This sequence joins TRBV5-5 and TRBJ1-5; TRBD1 might be the D (5 bases). Deletions cut 4 bases from V and 5 bases from J, with 16 bases between. CDR1 is SGHKS and CDR2 is YYEKEE in the germline V gene (reference sequence). The CDR3 contains 15 residues. Combining the CDR3 with reference TRBV5-5 and TRBJ1-5 gives the whole variable domain DAGVTQSPTHLIKTRGQQVTLRCSPISGHKSVSWYQQVLGQGPQFIFQYYEKEERGRGNFPDRFSARQFPNYSSELNVNALLLGDSALYLCASSADFRDYQPQHFGDGTRLSIL.

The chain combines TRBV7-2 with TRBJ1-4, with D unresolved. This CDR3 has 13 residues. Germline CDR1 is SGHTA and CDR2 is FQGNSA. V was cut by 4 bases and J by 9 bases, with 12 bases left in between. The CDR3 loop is CASSSDREQKLFF. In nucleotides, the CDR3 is TGTGCCAGCAGCTCGGATCGGGAGCAAAAACTGTTTTTT. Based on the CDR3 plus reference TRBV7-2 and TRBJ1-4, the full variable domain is GAGVSQSPSNKVTEKGKDVELRCDPISGHTALYWYRQSLGQGLEFLIYFQGNSAPDKSGLPSDRFSAERTGGSVSTLTIQRTQQEDSAVYLCASSSDREQKLFFGSGTQLSVL.

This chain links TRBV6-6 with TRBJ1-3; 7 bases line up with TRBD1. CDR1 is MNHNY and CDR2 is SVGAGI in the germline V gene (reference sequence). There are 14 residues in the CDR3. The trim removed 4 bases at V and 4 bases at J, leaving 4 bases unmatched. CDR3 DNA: TGTGCCAGCAGTTCGCCGACAGGGGGAAACACCATATATTTT. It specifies CASSSPTGGNTIYF.

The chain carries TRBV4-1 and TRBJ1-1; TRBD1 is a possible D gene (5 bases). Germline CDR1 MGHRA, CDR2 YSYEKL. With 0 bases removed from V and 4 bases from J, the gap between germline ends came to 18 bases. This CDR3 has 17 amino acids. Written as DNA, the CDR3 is TGCGCCAGCAGCCAAGATTATGGGGCCGCGGGGAGCACTGAAGCTTTCTTT. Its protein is CASSQDYGAAGSTEAFF.

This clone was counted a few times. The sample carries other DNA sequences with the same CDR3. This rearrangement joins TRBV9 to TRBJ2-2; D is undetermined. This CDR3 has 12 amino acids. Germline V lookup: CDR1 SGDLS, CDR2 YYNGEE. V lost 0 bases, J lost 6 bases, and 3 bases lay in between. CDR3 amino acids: CASSVVAGELFF. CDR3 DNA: TGTGCCAGCAGCGTAGTAGCCGGGGAGCTGTTTTTT.

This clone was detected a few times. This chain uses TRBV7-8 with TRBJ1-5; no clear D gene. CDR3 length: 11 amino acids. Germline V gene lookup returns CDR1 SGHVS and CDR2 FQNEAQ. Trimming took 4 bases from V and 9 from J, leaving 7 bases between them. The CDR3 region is CASSYEGPQHF. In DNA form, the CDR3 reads TGTGCCAGCAGCTATGAGGGGCCCCAGCATTTT.